Following are 21 T cell receptor beta chains from one sample sequenced in a study of blood T cell repertoires in COVID-19. Using immunoSEQ multiplex PCR, the repertoire was profiled, and TCRdb retains in-frame clones only, with some absent. The sample holds some 260,000 clones; approximately 82% are singletons and the top ten take under 5.5%. Sequenced sample: peripheral blood. These receptors were collected from an elderly woman with active or convalescent COVID-19.

The J gene is TRBJ2-7, the V gene TRBV7-9, with 7 bases lining up with TRBD2. The germline CDR1 and CDR2 sequences are SEHNR and FQNEAQ (reference sequence). This CDR3 region has 16 residues. Germline trimming cut 0 bases from V and 6 bases from J; bases unmatched to any gene: 11. CDR3 DNA sequence: TGTGCCAGCAGCTTAGCAGGTCTAGCGGAGGGAGGCGAGCAGTACTTC. Encoded protein: CASSLAGLAEGGEQYF.

This clone was recorded once. This CDR3 is also generated by other DNA sequences in the sample. The V gene is TRBV7-2, the J gene TRBJ1-5, with 9 bases matching TRBD1. The trim removed 3 bases at V and 0 bases at J, leaving 0 bases unmatched. The CDR3 is 15 residues long. Germline CDR1 SGHTA, CDR2 FQGNSA. As DNA, the CDR3 is TGTGCCAGCAGCTTGGACAGGGGTAGCAATCAGCCCCAGCATTTT. The encoded protein is CASSLDRGSNQPQHF.

V is TRBV5-8 and J is TRBJ1-1, with unresolved D. The CDR3 covers 15 residues. Germline lookup yields CDR1 SGHTS and CDR2 YDEGEE. V lost 4 bases and J lost 1, with 14 bases in between. The CDR3 region is CASSLTTRRNTEAFF. CDR3 nucleotides: TGTGCCAGCAGCCTAACCACCCGGAGGAACACTGAAGCTTTCTTT.

The chain has TRBV24-1 and TRBJ2-5; 11 bases map to TRBD1. The CDR3 contains 16 residues. The germline gives CDR1 KGHDR, CDR2 SFDVKD. Trimming cost V 3 bases and J 3 bases; bases outside gene matches: 5. The CDR3 is CATSDGDRGWKETQYF. CDR3 DNA: TGTGCCACCAGTGATGGGGACAGGGGGTGGAAAGAGACCCAGTACTTC.

This clone was detected only a few times. This chain connects TRBV25-1 to TRBJ2-1; the match to TRBD2 covers 10 bases. Germline loops: CDR1 MGHDK, CDR2 SYGVNS. The CDR3 has 17 amino acids. V trimming: 1 base; J trimming: 6 bases; junction bases outside the gene matches: 9. The CDR3 here is CASSEFLFSSGGNEQFF. The CDR3 bases are TGTGCCAGCAGTGAATTTCTTTTCTCTAGCGGGGGCAATGAGCAGTTCTTC.

This clone was found a few times. The CDR3 is CASSPYTGWDYGYTF. The CDR3 bases are TGTGCCAGCTCACCATATACAGGGTGGGACTATGGCTACACCTTC. J is TRBJ1-2 and V is TRBV18; a weak D match, TRBD1 (6 bases). Germline loops: CDR1 KGHSH, CDR2 LQKENI. The CDR3 runs to 15 residues. Trimming removed 2 bases from V and 3 bases from J, with 13 bases in between.

The chain has TRBV20-1 and TRBJ2-7, with a possible D match to TRBD2 (7 bases). V was clipped by 3 bases and J by 2 bases, with 14 bases between them. Germline loops: CDR1 DFQATT, CDR2 SNEGSKA (reference sequence). The CDR3 is 14 amino acids. The CDR3 here is CSASRGGRTYEQYF. In nucleotides, the CDR3 is TGCAGTGCTAGTAGGGGGGGACGGACCTACGAGCAGTACTTC.

The genes are TRBV28 and TRBJ1-1; D possibly corresponds to TRBD1 (5 bases). The V gene's germline CDR1 is MDHEN and CDR2 SYDVKM. The CDR3 contains 14 residues. Trimming took 2 bases from V and 8 from J, leaving 15 bases between them. CDR3 sequence reads: CASSLARASTEAFF. The CDR3 nucleotides read TGTGCCAGCAGTTTAGCCAGGGCCTCTACGGAAGCTTTCTTT.

V is TRBV4-1 and J is TRBJ2-5; tentatively, D is TRBD2 (5 bases). V lost 3 bases to trimming and J lost 4 bases, with 9 bases between them. CDR1 is MGHRA and CDR2 is YSYEKL in the germline V gene. This CDR3 is 13 amino acids long. CDR3 bases: TGCGCCAGCAGCCAGGGAGTTCGAGAGACCCAGTACTTC. This sequence encodes CASSQGVRETQYF.

V is TRBV12-3 or TRBV12-4 and J is TRBJ2-2; 7 positions agree with TRBD1. Trimming took 6 bases from V and 4 from J; bases not matched to a gene: 2. CDR3 size: 13 residues. The CDR3 DNA sequence: TGTGCCAGCAGACAGGGGAGCACCGGGGAGCTGTTTTTT. Amino acids: CASRQGSTGELFF.

This clone was counted once. The V gene is TRBV2, the J gene TRBJ1-1; D is undetermined. The CDR3 runs to 12 residues. Germline V gives CDR1 SNHLY, CDR2 FYNNEI. V was pared by 7 bases and J by 5 bases, with 11 bases between. The CDR3 protein is CASTGTVTEAFF. The CDR3 DNA sequence: TGTGCCAGCACGGGAACCGTAACTGAAGCTTTCTTT. Looking up the rest from reference TRBV2 and TRBJ1-1 gives the full variable domain: EPEVTQTPSHQVTQMGQEVILRCVPISNHLYFYWYRQILGQKVEFLVSFYNNEISEKSEIFDDQFSVERPDGSNFTLKIRSTKLEDSAMYFCASTGTVTEAFFGQGTRLTVV.

The chain employs TRBV10-1 and TRBJ2-6, with D hard to call. This CDR3 is built from 16 residues. V was trimmed by 5 bases and J by 4 bases, leaving 15 bases between them. CDR1 and CDR2 (germline): WNHNN, SYGVQD (reference sequence). CDR3 loop: CASSRNHGVGANVLTF. In DNA form, the CDR3 reads TGCGCCAGCAGTAGAAATCACGGTGTCGGGGCCAACGTCCTGACTTTC.

This chain joins TRBV28 and TRBJ1-2; D may be TRBD1 (5 bases). The length of the CDR3 is 15 residues. The V end lost 4 bases, the J end lost 4 bases, and 16 bases lay between the germline ends. Germline assignment: CDR1 MDHEN and CDR2 SYDVKM. CDR3 DNA sequence: TGTGCCAGCAGTTCTATTTCAGGACACAGCTATGGCTACACCTTC. Its translation: CASSSISGHSYGYTF.

The chain carries TRBV6-6 and TRBJ1-5; 9 bases align to TRBD1. This CDR3 region has 14 residues. Trimming took 5 bases from V and 11 from J; bases not matched to a gene: 10. CDR1 and CDR2 (germline): MNHNY, SVGAGI (reference sequence). For the CDR3, the DNA is TGTGCCAGCAGTCTGGGACAGGGAATTGCGGCCCAGCATTTT. It translates to CASSLGQGIAAQHF.

This sequence joins TRBV20-1 and TRBJ1-1; TRBD1 might be the D (5 bases). The CDR3 is 15 residues long. Germline V gives CDR1 DFQATT, CDR2 SNEGSKA (reference sequence). The V end lost 3 bases, the J end lost 3 bases, and 17 bases lay between the germline ends. CDR3 sequence: CSASGSRVGDTEAFF. The CDR3 coding sequence is TGCAGTGCTAGTGGCAGCAGGGTAGGGGACACTGAAGCTTTCTTT.

The rearrangement uses TRBV3-1 (or the pseudogene TRBV3-2) and TRBJ1-5; TRBD1 is a possible D gene (6 bases). The length of the CDR3 is 15 residues. Germline CDR1 reads LGHDT; CDR2 reads YNNKEL (reference sequence). V lost 2 bases to trimming and J lost 5 bases, with 13 bases between them. CDR3 protein: CASSQSGGLYQPQHF. Written as DNA, the CDR3 is TGTGCCAGCAGCCAATCCGGGGGGCTATATCAGCCCCAGCATTTT.

The V call is TRBV18, the J call TRBJ1-1, with 9 bases fitting TRBD1. Germline V lookup: CDR1 KGHSH, CDR2 LQKENI. The CDR3 sequence is 13 residues long. The V gene end was trimmed by 4 bases and the J gene end by 7 bases; junction bases not matched to a gene: 4. CDR3 residues: CASSQGQGSEAFF. In DNA, the CDR3 is TGTGCCAGCTCACAAGGACAGGGGAGTGAAGCTTTCTTT. The whole variable domain, remainder taken from reference TRBV18 and TRBJ1-1, is NAGVMQNPRHLVRRRGQEARLRCSPMKGHSHVYWYRQLPEEGLKFMVYLQKENIIDESGMPKERFSAEFPKEGPSILRIQQVVRGDSAAYFCASSQGQGSEAFFGQGTRLTVV.

The chain is built from TRBV18 and TRBJ1-1; D is possibly TRBD1 (6 bases). The CDR3 covers 14 residues. Germline V gene sequence: CDR1 KGHSH, CDR2 LQKENI. Deletions cut 3 bases from V and 4 bases from J, with 12 bases between. The DNA for the CDR3 is TGTGCCAGCTCACCTGGGGGGGCCAGCACTGAAGCTTTCTTT. The encoded protein is CASSPGGASTEAFF.

The genes are TRBV2 and TRBJ2-5; D may be TRBD1 (6 bases). The DNA end favors TRBJ2-7, so the J call may be wrong. There are 14 residues in the CDR3. The germline V gene encodes CDR1 SNHLY and CDR2 FYNNEI. CDR3 protein: CASSQGHSGDEQYF. The CDR3 DNA follows: TGTGCCAGCAGTCAGGGACATTCTGGGGACGAGCAGTACTTC.

The rearrangement links TRBV5-4 to TRBJ1-2; perhaps TRBD1 as D (5 bases). Germline V gene sequence: CDR1 SGHNT, CDR2 YYREEE (reference sequence). V was shortened by 4 bases and J by 2 bases, with 18 bases between the two germline ends. This CDR3 is 16 amino acids long. CDR3 in amino acids: CASSQDSGASNYGYTF. The CDR3 region has the DNA TGTGCCAGCAGCCAGGATTCTGGGGCCTCCAACTATGGCTACACCTTC.

The rearrangement joins TRBV6-5 to TRBJ1-1, with D perhaps TRBD1 (5 bases). This CDR3 spans 15 amino acids. Trimming left V 6 bases short and J 0 bases short, with 14 bases between. Germline V lookup: CDR1 MNHEY, CDR2 SVGAGI. CDR3 region: CASSTLGLLNTEAFF. The DNA for the CDR3 is TGTGCCAGCAGCACCCTGGGACTTCTGAACACTGAAGCTTTCTTT.